Below, 24 T cell receptor beta chains from the same sample are listed, as sequenced in a study of OX40 agonist ivuxolimab in advanced cancers. Libraries were prepared by immunoSEQ multiplex PCR; TCRdb keeps only in-frame clonotypes and omits some of them. The sample shows tens of thousands of clones, about 89% of them seen only once. The source material was CD4+ or CD8+ T cells sorted from blood, sampled in a trial of the OX40 agonist ivuxolimab. Receptors were obtained from an adult with an advanced solid tumor such as melanoma, head and neck, liver or kidney cancer.

The rearrangement links TRBV5-6 to TRBJ2-7; no clear D gene. This CDR3 is 16 amino acids long. V lost 1 base to trimming and J lost 0 bases, with 14 bases between them. CDR1 SGHDT and CDR2 YYEEEE come from the germline V gene. CDR3 nucleotide sequence: TGTGCCAGCAGCTTGTTATTCTCAGAGTTCTCCTACGAGCAGTACTTC. Amino acids: CASSLLFSEFSYEQYF. Supplemented by reference TRBV5-6 and TRBJ2-7, the full variable domain reads DAGVTQSPTHLIKTRGQQVTLRCSPKSGHDTVSWYQQALGQGPQFIFQYYEEEERQRGNFPDRFSGHQFPNYSSELNVNALLLGDSALYLCASSLLFSEFSYEQYFGPGTRLTVT.

The chain is built from TRBV5-1 and TRBJ2-7; D gene uncertain. The CDR3 runs 15 residues. V lost 2 bases to trimming and J lost 2 bases, with 14 bases between them. CDR1 is SGHRS, CDR2 YFSETQ, per germline. The CDR3, as DNA: TGCGCCAGCAGCTTATCCAGGAACAATCCCTACGAGCAGTACTTC. Translation gives CASSLSRNNPYEQYF.

The rearrangement joins TRBV5-1 to TRBJ1-1, with TRBD1 as a possible D gene (6 bases). The CDR3 spans 13 residues. Trimming took off 0 bases at V and 5 bases at J, with 8 bases between the two ends. Germline CDR1 SGHRS, CDR2 YFSETQ. The CDR3 DNA sequence: TGCGCCAGCAGCTTGGGAGGGGGAACTGAAGCTTTCTTT. Translated: CASSLGGGTEAFF.

The rearrangement joins TRBV11-2 to TRBJ2-1; TRBD1 might be the D (6 bases). The CDR3 length is 15 residues. The ends were cut back, 1 base at V and 12 bases at J, with 19 bases in the middle. The V gene's germline CDR1 is SGHAT and CDR2 FQNNGV. The CDR3 DNA is TGTGCCAGCAGCTTAGGGGTTTTCGGGGACAAGGGGCAGTTCTTC. This encodes CASSLGVFGDKGQFF.

This chain connects TRBV28 to TRBJ2-7, with D maybe TRBD2 (6 bases). The CDR3 covers 15 residues. Germline loops: CDR1 MDHEN, CDR2 SYDVKM. The V end was cut by 5 bases, the J end by 0 bases, with 14 bases between. Written as DNA, the CDR3 is TGTGCCAGCAGTGATAGGAGGGAGAGCTCCTACGAGCAGTACTTC. It encodes CASSDRRESSYEQYF.

This clone was observed a few times. V gene TRBV27 combines with J gene TRBJ1-5; D might be TRBD1 (5 bases). V lost 4 bases to trimming and J lost 4 bases, with 8 bases between them. Looked up from germline, CDR1 is MNHEY and CDR2 is SMNVEV (reference sequence). The CDR3 extends over 13 amino acids. The chain's CDR3 is CASSWAGNQPQHF. CDR3 nucleotides: TGTGCCAGCAGTTGGGCAGGGAATCAGCCCCAGCATTTT.

The V call is TRBV27, the J call TRBJ2-7; TRBD1 agrees at 7 bases. The CDR3 extends over 12 amino acids. With V trimmed by 5 bases and J by 6 bases, 4 bases remained unmatched. Germline V CDR1 and CDR2: MNHEY, SMNVEV (reference sequence). This CDR3 is CASSITGVEQYF. In DNA form, the CDR3 reads TGTGCCAGCAGTATTACAGGGGTCGAGCAGTACTTC.

The chain carries TRBV4-2 and TRBJ2-1; TRBD1 might be the D (6 bases). The CDR3 has 15 amino acids. Germline V CDR1 and CDR2: LGHNA, YNFKEQ. V shed 0 bases and J shed 6 bases, with 12 bases lying between them. CDR3 in amino acids: CASSQDVGRGNEQFF. In DNA form, the CDR3 reads TGTGCCAGCAGCCAAGACGTGGGCAGGGGCAATGAGCAGTTCTTC.

This chain uses TRBV12-5 with TRBJ2-7, with TRBD1 matching over 7 bases. J gave up 4 bases and V 3 bases, and 15 bases lay outside the gene matches. CDR1 is LGHNT and CDR2 is FRNRAP in the germline V gene. The CDR3 consists of 17 residues. CDR3 coding DNA: TGTGCTAGTGGTTTAGCCCCCCCCCGACAGGGCGTGTACGAGCAGTACGTC. It translates to CASGLAPPRQGVYEQYV.

The V call is TRBV2, the J call TRBJ1-1, with 7 bases that match TRBD1. This CDR3 region has 16 residues. From germline, CDR1 is SNHLY and CDR2 FYNNEI. Germline trimming cut 3 bases from V and 4 bases from J; bases unmatched to any gene: 11. The CDR3 coding sequence is TGTGCCAGCAGTGAGGGAAGGGGGCCTGTAGGCACTGAAGCTTTCTTT. It yields the protein CASSEGRGPVGTEAFF. The entire variable domain, with the rest obtained from reference TRBV2 and TRBJ1-1, is as follows: EPEVTQTPSHQVTQMGQEVILRCVPISNHLYFYWYRQILGQKVEFLVSFYNNEISEKSEIFDDQFSVERPDGSNFTLKIRSTKLEDSAMYFCASSEGRGPVGTEAFFGQGTRLTVV.

The chain recombines TRBV11-1 with TRBJ2-5, with TRBD2 matching over 12 bases. The CDR3 sequence is 18 residues long. Germline assignment: CDR1 SGHAT and CDR2 FQDESV (reference sequence). Germline trimming cut 3 bases from V and 5 bases from J; bases unmatched to any gene: 13. The CDR3 region is CASSLRGALAGGLETQYF. CDR3 sequence (DNA): TGTGCCAGCAGCTTGCGGGGGGCTCTAGCGGGAGGGTTGGAGACCCAGTACTTC.

This rearrangement joins TRBV18 to TRBJ2-7; maybe TRBD2 (5 bases). V was trimmed by 3 bases and J by 7 bases, leaving 13 bases between them. Germline V gene data show CDR1 as KGHSH and CDR2 as LQKENI. This CDR3 has 13 amino acids. This CDR3 is CASSPGPSGEQYV. DNA of the CDR3: TGTGCCAGCTCACCCGGACCCTCGGGGGAGCAGTACGTC.

The chain links TRBV9 to TRBJ2-3; 7 bases match TRBD1. The ends lost 3 bases at V and 0 bases at J; junction bases unmatched: 10. Germline-derived CDR1 and CDR2 are SGDLS and YYNGEE. The CDR3 runs 17 residues. In DNA, the CDR3 is TGTGCCAGCAGCGGTAACAGGGGCTATGCTAGCACAGATACGCAGTATTTT. It codes for CASSGNRGYASTDTQYF.

V usage is TRBV11-2 and J usage is TRBJ2-7; the D is unclear. CDR3 length: 12 amino acids. Germline CDR1 and CDR2: SGHAT and FQNNGV. The V end lost 1 base, the J end lost 2 bases, and 3 bases lay between the germline ends. CDR3 in DNA: TGTGCCAGCAGCTTAGTTCCCTACGAGCAGTACTTC. This codes for CASSLVPYEQYF.

V is TRBV6-1 and J is TRBJ1-3; 7 bases line up with TRBD1. Unmatched junction bases numbered 1, after V lost 5 bases and J lost 0 bases. Germline lookup yields CDR1 MNHNS and CDR2 SASEGT. The CDR3 length is 14 residues. The CDR3 sequence is CASSRQGSGNTIYF. In DNA form, the CDR3 reads TGTGCCAGCAGTCGACAGGGCTCTGGAAACACCATATATTTT.

This chain uses TRBV2 with TRBJ2-7; 12 bases align to TRBD2. This CDR3 has 13 residues. From germline, CDR1 is SNHLY and CDR2 FYNNEI. J gave up 6 bases and V 6 bases, and 3 bases lay outside the gene matches. CDR3 amino acids: CASSSSGRAEQYF. The CDR3 nucleotides read TGTGCCAGCAGCTCTAGCGGGAGGGCCGAGCAGTACTTC.

The chain combines TRBV5-4 with TRBJ1-2; 11 bases are a match to TRBD1. Germline V lookup: CDR1 SGHNT, CDR2 YYREEE (reference sequence). The V segment lost 4 bases and the J segment 6 bases; nucleotides outside the gene matches: 11. This CDR3 has 16 amino acids. CDR3 coding DNA: TGTGCCAGCAGCGGCTCGGACAGGGGGCAGTGGGATGGCTACACCTTC. Amino acid sequence: CASSGSDRGQWDGYTF.

This clone was counted only a few times. This rearrangement joins TRBV10-1 to TRBJ1-2; a possible D gene is TRBD1 (5 bases). CDR1 is WNHNN and CDR2 is SYGVQD in the germline V gene (reference sequence). This CDR3 has 13 amino acids. V lost 4 bases to trimming and J lost 2 bases, with 8 bases between them. The CDR3 reads CASSGTQNYGYTF. In nucleotides, the CDR3 is TGCGCCAGCAGTGGGACACAAAACTATGGCTACACCTTC.

The chain couples TRBV14 to TRBJ1-1; 8 nucleotides line up with TRBD1. Germline loops: CDR1 SGHDN, CDR2 FVKESK. This CDR3 spans 11 amino acids. V dropped 1 base and J dropped 11; count of bases not matched to a gene: 0. CDR3 loop: CASSQGTGAFF. Here the CDR3 DNA reads TGTGCCAGCAGCCAAGGGACAGGGGCTTTCTTT.

This sequence joins TRBV6-4 and TRBJ2-3; D unclear. Germline V gene lookup returns CDR1 MRHNA and CDR2 SNTAGT. The germline V and J ends were trimmed by 2 bases and 1 base, with 4 bases remaining between them. The CDR3 has 13 residues. This CDR3 is CASSDRGTDTQYF. CDR3 sequence (DNA): TGTGCCAGCAGTGACAGGGGCACAGATACGCAGTATTTT.

The chain combines TRBV7-3 with TRBJ2-1; D is unclear. V shed 5 bases and J shed 8 bases, with 10 bases lying between them. The germline gives CDR1 SGHTA, CDR2 FQGTGA. The CDR3 totals 12 residues. CDR3 nucleotides: TGTGCCAGCAGCCTCGGACCTGATGAGCAGTTCTTC. It translates to CASSLGPDEQFF.

This chain links TRBV27 with TRBJ1-4, with D maybe TRBD1 (6 bases). The CDR3 sequence is 16 residues long. Trimming left V 5 bases short and J 7 bases short, with 20 bases between. Germline V lookup: CDR1 MNHEY, CDR2 SMNVEV (reference sequence). CDR3 bases: TGTGCCAGCAGTCCGACCAGACAGGCCCCGACTGAAAAACTGTTTTTT. Protein sequence: CASSPTRQAPTEKLFF.

This clone appeared once. The CDR3 reads CASSLGPEQFF. CDR3 coding DNA: TGCGCCAGCAGCTTGGGGCCTGAGCAGTTCTTC. The chain links TRBV5-1 to TRBJ2-1; no clear D. The CDR3 extends over 11 amino acids. V was shortened by 0 bases and J by 9 bases, with 4 bases between the two germline ends. CDR1 is SGHRS and CDR2 is YFSETQ in the germline V gene. Filled out from reference TRBV5-1 and TRBJ2-1, the complete variable domain reads KAGVTQTPRYLIKTRGQQVTLSCSPISGHRSVSWYQQTPGQGLQFLFEYFSETQRNKGNFPGRFSGRQFSNSRSEMNVSTLELGDSALYLCASSLGPEQFFGPGTRLTVL.

This chain links TRBV2 with TRBJ2-7; D may be TRBD2 (5 bases). V lost 3 bases, J lost 3 bases, and 18 bases lay in between. Germline loops: CDR1 SNHLY, CDR2 FYNNEI. This CDR3 is 16 amino acids long. The CDR3 bases are TGTGCCAGCAGTGACGTTAGAGGGAGTGATAACTACGAGCAGTACGTC. Translation gives CASSDVRGSDNYEQYV.